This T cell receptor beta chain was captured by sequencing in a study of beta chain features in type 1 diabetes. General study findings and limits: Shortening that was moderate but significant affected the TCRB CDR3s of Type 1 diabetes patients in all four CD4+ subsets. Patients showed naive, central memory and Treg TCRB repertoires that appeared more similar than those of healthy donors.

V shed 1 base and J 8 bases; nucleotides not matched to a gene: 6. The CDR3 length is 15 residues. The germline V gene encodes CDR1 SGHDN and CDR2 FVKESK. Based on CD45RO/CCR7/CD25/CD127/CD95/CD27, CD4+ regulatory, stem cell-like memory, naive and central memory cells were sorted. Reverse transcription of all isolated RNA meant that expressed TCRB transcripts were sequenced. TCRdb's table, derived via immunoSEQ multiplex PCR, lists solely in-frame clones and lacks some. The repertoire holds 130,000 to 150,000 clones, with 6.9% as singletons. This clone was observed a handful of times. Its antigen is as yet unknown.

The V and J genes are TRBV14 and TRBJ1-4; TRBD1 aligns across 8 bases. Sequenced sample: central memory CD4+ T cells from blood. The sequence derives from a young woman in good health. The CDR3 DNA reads TGTGCCAGCAGCCAAGCTCAGGGGGCCGGCGAAAAACTGTTTTTT. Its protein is CASSQAQGAGEKLFF. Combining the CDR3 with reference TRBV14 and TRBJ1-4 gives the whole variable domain EAGVTQFPSHSVIEKGQTVTLRCDPISGHDNLYWYRRVMGKEIKFLLHFVKESKQDESGMPNNRFLAERTGGTYSTLKVQPAELEDSGVYFCASSQAQGAGEKLFFGSGTQLSVL.